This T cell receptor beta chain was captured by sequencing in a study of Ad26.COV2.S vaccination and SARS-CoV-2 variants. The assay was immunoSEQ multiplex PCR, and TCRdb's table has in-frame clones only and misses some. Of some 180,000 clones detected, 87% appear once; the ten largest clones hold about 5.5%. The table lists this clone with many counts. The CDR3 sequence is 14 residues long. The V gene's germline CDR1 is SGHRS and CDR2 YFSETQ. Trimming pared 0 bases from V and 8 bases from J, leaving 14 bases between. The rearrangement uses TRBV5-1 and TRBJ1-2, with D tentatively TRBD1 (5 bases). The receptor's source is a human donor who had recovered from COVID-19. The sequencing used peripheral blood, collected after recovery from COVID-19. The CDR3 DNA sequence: TGCGCCAGCAGCTTGGGAAGGGGTTCACGGGGCTACACCTTC. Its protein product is CASSLGRGSRGYTF.